Below, 28 T cell receptor beta chains from the same sample are listed, as sequenced in a study of shared clonotypes between healthy human individuals. TCRdb's copy holds only in-frame clones and misses some; the assay was immunoSEQ multiplex PCR. The sample records about 580,000 clones, 95% to 98% being singletons. Naive CD8 populations comprised CD45RO-negative cells positively selected for CCR7, excluding terminally differentiated effector memory CD45RA+ cells. What was sequenced was naive CD8+ T cells sorted from blood. The receptor source for this set is a man aged 25 to 45 in good health.

The chain employs TRBV7-9 and TRBJ2-1; 13 bases are a match to TRBD2. CDR3 length: 19 amino acids. After removal of 5 bases from V and 3 bases from J, the junction contained 13 bases not matched to a gene. Germline-derived CDR1 and CDR2 are SEHNR and FQNEAQ (reference sequence). CDR3 in DNA: TGTGCCAGCAGCCCAAAACTAGCGGGAGGGCCTGGGAACTACAATGAGCAGTTCTTC. Its translation is CASSPKLAGGPGNYNEQFF.

The rearrangement uses TRBV27 and TRBJ2-7, with D possibly being TRBD1 (5 bases). The germline CDR1 and CDR2 sequences are MNHEY and SMNVEV (reference sequence). Trimming left V 5 bases short and J 2 bases short, with 13 bases between. The CDR3 sequence is 14 residues long. The CDR3 bases are TGTGCCAGCAGTCTCCCGGACAAACCCTACGAGCAGTACTTC. This gives the protein CASSLPDKPYEQYF.

The chain employs TRBV7-2 and TRBJ1-1; a weak D match, TRBD1 (6 bases). V gave up 6 bases and J gave up 5 bases, with 22 bases separating them. The CDR3 length is 16 residues. In germline, CDR1 is SGHTA, CDR2 FQGNSA. The chain's CDR3 is CASSQGGAGRLTEAFF. The DNA of the CDR3 is TGTGCCAGCAGTCAAGGGGGGGCAGGTCGATTGACTGAAGCTTTCTTT.

The J gene is TRBJ2-1, the V gene TRBV4-1, with D hard to call. The V gene lost 0 bases and the J gene lost 4 bases, with 10 bases spanning the gap. The CDR3 consists of 15 residues. In germline, CDR1 is MGHRA, CDR2 YSYEKL. CDR3 in amino acids: CASSQDSPVYNEQFF. CDR3 DNA: TGCGCCAGCAGCCAAGACTCTCCAGTATACAATGAGCAGTTCTTC.

The V gene is TRBV4-1, the J gene TRBJ2-3; 14 bases align to TRBD2. Per germline, CDR1 MGHRA and CDR2 YSYEKL. There are 20 residues in the CDR3. Losses at the gene ends were 4 bases for V and 5 bases for J; bases not matched to a gene: 17. This CDR3 reads CASSPLAGLAGVEEGDTQYF. The DNA of the CDR3 is TGCGCCAGCAGCCCTCTAGCGGGACTAGCGGGAGTGGAGGAGGGAGATACGCAGTATTTT.

The chain uses TRBV14 and TRBJ1-1; 9 bases line up with TRBD1. The germline V gene encodes CDR1 SGHDN and CDR2 FVKESK. This CDR3 spans 15 amino acids. After removal of 5 bases from V and 2 bases from J, the junction contained 6 bases not matched to a gene. CDR3 nucleotide sequence: TGTGCCAGCAGCGGACTGGACAGGGGAAACACTGAAGCTTTCTTT. Protein: CASSGLDRGNTEAFF. Full variable domain (missing parts from reference TRBV14 and TRBJ1-1): EAGVTQFPSHSVIEKGQTVTLRCDPISGHDNLYWYRRVMGKEIKFLLHFVKESKQDESGMPNNRFLAERTGGTYSTLKVQPAELEDSGVYFCASSGLDRGNTEAFFGQGTRLTVV.

Only a few counts were recorded for this clone. The V gene is TRBV5-1, the J gene TRBJ2-1; 9 bases map to TRBD2. Germline loops: CDR1 SGHRS, CDR2 YFSETQ. J lost 6 bases, V lost 5 bases, and 3 bases had no gene match. The CDR3 spans 13 residues. As DNA, the CDR3 is TGCGCCAGCAGGGGGACTAGCAGCAATGAGCAGTTCTTC. Amino acid sequence: CASRGTSSNEQFF.

This clone was counted once. The same CDR3 also results from other DNA sequences found in this sample. The chain is built from TRBV6-5 and TRBJ2-1; 9 bases fit TRBD1. Trimming cost V 5 bases and J 7 bases; bases outside gene matches: 6. The CDR3 is 14 residues long. Germline V gene data show CDR1 as MNHEY and CDR2 as SVGAGI. The CDR3 DNA is TGTGCCAGCAGTCCGGGACAGGGTTTTAATGAGCAGTTCTTC. Translation gives CASSPGQGFNEQFF.

This chain uses TRBV12-5 with TRBJ2-1; possible D gene TRBD1, 5 bases. The V end was cut by 6 bases, the J end by 7 bases, with 16 bases between. The V gene's germline CDR1 is LGHNT and CDR2 FRNRAP. This CDR3 region has 14 residues. Written as DNA, the CDR3 is TGTGCTAGTGGGGACCCAGGGCAAGGGAATGAGCAGTTCTTC. Protein sequence: CASGDPGQGNEQFF.

The gene calls are TRBV5-4 and TRBJ2-7, with D possibly TRBD1 on 6 matching bases. Germline lookup yields CDR1 SGHNT and CDR2 YYREEE (reference sequence). V gave up 4 bases and J gave up 4 bases, with 15 bases separating them. This CDR3 contains 14 residues. Written as DNA, the CDR3 is TGTGCCAGCAGCATCTCAGGGGTTGAATACGAGCAGTACTTC. It encodes CASSISGVEYEQYF.

The chain carries TRBV5-1 and TRBJ2-7; 7 bases match TRBD2. This CDR3 has 13 residues. V dropped 2 bases and J dropped 3; count of bases not matched to a gene: 2. Germline CDR1 reads SGHRS; CDR2 reads YFSETQ. CDR3 loop: CASSFASGYEQYF. CDR3 nucleotides: TGCGCCAGCAGCTTCGCTAGCGGCTACGAGCAGTACTTC.

The J gene is TRBJ1-1, the V gene TRBV27; D not certain. V was trimmed by 9 bases and J by 0 bases, leaving 11 bases between them. Germline CDR1 reads MNHEY; CDR2 reads SMNVEV (reference sequence). This CDR3 has 13 amino acids. The CDR3 sequence: CASSGLMNTEAFF. The CDR3 DNA reads TGTGCCAGTAGTGGGCTCATGAACACTGAAGCTTTCTTT.

The rearrangement uses TRBV29-1 and TRBJ1-1; D may be TRBD1 (5 bases). The CDR3 totals 14 residues. Germline V lookup: CDR1 SQVTM, CDR2 ANQGSEA. Trimming removed 6 bases from V and 1 base from J, with 15 bases in between. CDR3 amino acids: CSVGQGNANTEAFF. CDR3 coding DNA: TGCAGCGTGGGGCAGGGTAACGCGAACACTGAAGCTTTCTTT.

J is TRBJ2-5 and V is TRBV29-1; 7 nucleotides line up with TRBD1. The length of the CDR3 is 15 residues. Unmatched junction bases numbered 12, after V lost 4 bases and J lost 4 bases. CDR1 and CDR2 from the germline V gene are SQVTM and ANQGSEA. The CDR3 DNA is TGCAGCGTTGGCCCCACCGACAGGGACGGAGAGACCCAGTACTTC. Translated: CSVGPTDRDGETQYF.

This chain uses TRBV7-8 with TRBJ2-1; 10 nucleotides align to TRBD2. The CDR3 covers 15 residues. CDR1 and CDR2 from the germline V gene are SGHVS and FQNEAQ. Germline trimming cut 5 bases from V and 8 bases from J; bases unmatched to any gene: 9. CDR3 region: CASSGPGLARYEQFF. The CDR3 DNA is TGTGCCAGCAGCGGACCGGGACTAGCGCGCTATGAGCAGTTCTTC.

V gene TRBV7-6 combines with J gene TRBJ2-7; 7 nucleotides line up with TRBD2. This CDR3 is 17 amino acids long. Germline V gene lookup returns CDR1 SGHVS and CDR2 FNYEAQ. V shed 5 bases, J shed 4 bases, and the junction held 17 bases outside the gene matches. CDR3 bases: TGTGCCAGCAGCCTTTGGGTGCGGGAGAGAGCGGTTTACGAGCAGTACTTC. Its translation: CASSLWVRERAVYEQYF.

As regards this clone: Within the sample, other DNA sequences also encode this same CDR3. The rearrangement links TRBV27 to TRBJ2-1; no firm D call. Trimming left V 3 bases short and J 2 bases short, with 8 bases between. The germline V gene has CDR1 MNHEY and CDR2 SMNVEV (reference sequence). The CDR3 runs 14 residues. The CDR3 loop reads CASSLSGTYNEQFF. CDR3 in DNA: TGTGCCAGCAGTTTGTCAGGAACCTACAATGAGCAGTTCTTC.

The gene calls are TRBV6-1 and TRBJ2-7; D may match TRBD1 or TRBD2 (6 bases each). V lost 4 bases and J 3 bases, leaving 19 bases between the germline ends. There are 16 residues in the CDR3. In germline, CDR1 is MNHNS, CDR2 SASEGT. CDR3 region: CASSVTGWGAGYEQYF. CDR3 nucleotides: TGTGCCAGCAGTGTTACGGGATGGGGGGCAGGCTACGAGCAGTACTTC.

V usage is TRBV7-9 and J usage is TRBJ1-1; perhaps TRBD1 as D (5 bases). V gave up 7 bases and J gave up 4 bases, with 13 bases separating them. The CDR3 is 13 residues long. The germline gives CDR1 SEHNR, CDR2 FQNEAQ (reference sequence). In DNA, the CDR3 is TGTGCCAGCACCCCCATGGGGGGCACTGAAGCTTTCTTT. This codes for CASTPMGGTEAFF.

This rearrangement joins TRBV29-1 to TRBJ1-2; D uncertain. The CDR3 totals 13 residues. Germline values: CDR1 SQVTM, CDR2 ANQGSEA. The V end lost 0 bases, the J end lost 4 bases, and 9 bases lay between the germline ends. This CDR3 is CSVEDTSSYGYTF. The DNA for the CDR3 is TGCAGCGTTGAAGATACCTCCAGCTATGGCTACACCTTC.

This rearrangement joins TRBV29-1 to TRBJ2-7; perhaps TRBD2 as D (5 bases). The CDR3 spans 14 residues. V lost 5 bases, J lost 2 bases, and 16 bases lay in between. Germline CDR1 reads SQVTM; CDR2 reads ANQGSEA. The CDR3 reads CSVLPGNTPYEQYF. For the CDR3, the DNA is TGCAGCGTTCTCCCGGGGAATACTCCCTACGAGCAGTACTTC.

Regarding this clone: Other DNA sequences in the same sample also yield this CDR3. The chain employs TRBV2 and TRBJ2-7, with D tentatively TRBD1 or TRBD2 (5 bases each). Germline values: CDR1 SNHLY, CDR2 FYNNEI. This CDR3 is built from 11 residues. Trimming stripped 6 bases from V and 4 bases from J, with 7 bases between. The CDR3 DNA reads as TGTGCCAGCAGGGGGGTGTACGAGCAGTACTTC. It specifies CASRGVYEQYF. The whole variable domain, filled in from reference TRBV2 and TRBJ2-7, reads EPEVTQTPSHQVTQMGQEVILRCVPISNHLYFYWYRQILGQKVEFLVSFYNNEISEKSEIFDDQFSVERPDGSNFTLKIRSTKLEDSAMYFCASRGVYEQYFGPGTRLTVT.

This clone was recorded only once. The gene calls are TRBV7-8 and TRBJ2-7; 8 bases agree with TRBD1. The CDR3 is 14 amino acids. CDR1 is SGHVS, CDR2 FQNEAQ, per germline. J gave up 2 bases and V 5 bases, and 5 bases lay outside the gene matches. CDR3: CASSAPGQAYEQYF. The DNA for the CDR3 is TGTGCCAGCAGCGCGCCGGGACAGGCCTACGAGCAGTACTTC.

This clone turned up a few times. The rearrangement uses TRBV18 and TRBJ2-6; no reliable D call. Trimming left V 2 bases short and J 0 bases short, with 11 bases between. Germline V CDR1 and CDR2: KGHSH, LQKENI. The CDR3 is 17 amino acids. CDR3 amino acids: CASSPDPPFSGANVLTF. In nucleotides, the CDR3 is TGTGCCAGCTCACCAGATCCACCCTTCTCTGGGGCCAACGTCCTGACTTTC.

CDR3 residues: CASSIPFLVGTEAFF. DNA of the CDR3: TGTGCCAGTAGTATCCCCTTTCTGGTCGGCACTGAAGCTTTCTTT. This chain uses TRBV19 with TRBJ1-1, with no clear D. The CDR3 length is 15 residues. The germline V gene has CDR1 LNHDA and CDR2 SQIVND (reference sequence). V lost 3 bases, J lost 4 bases, and 15 bases lay in between.

The chain is built from TRBV11-2 and TRBJ2-5; 14 bases are a match to TRBD2. The CDR3 spans 17 residues. CDR1 is SGHAT and CDR2 is FQNNGV in the germline V gene. V was clipped by 5 bases and J by 4 bases; unmatched bases: 9. The CDR3 nucleotides are TGTGCCAGCAGCCCAGGGACTAGCGGGAGAATCGCAGAGACCCAGTACTTC. It specifies CASSPGTSGRIAETQYF.

The rearrangement links TRBV27 to TRBJ2-7; 8 bases are shared with TRBD1. V was pared by 6 bases and J by 0 bases, with 4 bases of the junction left unmatched. The CDR3 spans 14 residues. CDR1 is MNHEY and CDR2 is SMNVEV in the germline V gene (reference sequence). The CDR3 here is CASRNRGFSYEQYF. CDR3 nucleotides: TGTGCCAGCAGAAACAGGGGGTTCTCCTACGAGCAGTACTTC.

The gene calls are TRBV6-5 and TRBJ1-1; D not certain. This CDR3 comprises 12 residues. CDR1 MNHEY and CDR2 SVGAGI come from the germline V gene. V shed 8 bases and J shed 1 base, with 8 bases lying between them. CDR3 amino acids: CASSGQNTEAFF. As DNA, the CDR3 is TGTGCCAGCTCCGGTCAGAACACTGAAGCTTTCTTT.